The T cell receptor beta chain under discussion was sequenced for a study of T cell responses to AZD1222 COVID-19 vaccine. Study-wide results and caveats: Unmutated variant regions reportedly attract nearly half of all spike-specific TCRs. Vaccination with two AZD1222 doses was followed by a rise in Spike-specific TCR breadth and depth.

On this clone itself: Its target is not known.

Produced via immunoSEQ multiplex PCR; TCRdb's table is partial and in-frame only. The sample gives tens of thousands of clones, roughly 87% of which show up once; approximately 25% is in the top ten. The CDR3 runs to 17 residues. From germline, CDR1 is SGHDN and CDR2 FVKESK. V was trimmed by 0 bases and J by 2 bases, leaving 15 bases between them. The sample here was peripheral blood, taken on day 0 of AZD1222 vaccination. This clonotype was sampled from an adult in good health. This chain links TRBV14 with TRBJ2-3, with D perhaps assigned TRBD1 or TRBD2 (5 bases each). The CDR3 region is CASSQEWSWGNTDTQYF. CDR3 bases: TGTGCCAGCAGCCAAGAGTGGTCGTGGGGGAACACAGATACGCAGTATTTT. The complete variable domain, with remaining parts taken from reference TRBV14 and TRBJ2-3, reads EAGVTQFPSHSVIEKGQTVTLRCDPISGHDNLYWYRRVMGKEIKFLLHFVKESKQDESGMPNNRFLAERTGGTYSTLKVQPAELEDSGVYFCASSQEWSWGNTDTQYFGPGTRLTVL.